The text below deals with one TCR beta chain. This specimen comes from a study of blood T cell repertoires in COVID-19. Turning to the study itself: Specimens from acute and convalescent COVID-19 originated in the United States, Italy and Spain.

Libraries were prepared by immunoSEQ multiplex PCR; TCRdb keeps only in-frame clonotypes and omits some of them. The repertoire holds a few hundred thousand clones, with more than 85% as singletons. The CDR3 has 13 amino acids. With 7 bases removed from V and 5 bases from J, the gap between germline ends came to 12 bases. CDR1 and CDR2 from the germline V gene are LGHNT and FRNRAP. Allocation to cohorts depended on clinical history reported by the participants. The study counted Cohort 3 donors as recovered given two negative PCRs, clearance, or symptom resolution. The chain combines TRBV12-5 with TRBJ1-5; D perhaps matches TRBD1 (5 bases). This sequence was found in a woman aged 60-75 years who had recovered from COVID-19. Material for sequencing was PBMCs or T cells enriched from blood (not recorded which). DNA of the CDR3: TGTGCTAGTGTGGGGGGTCTCGATCAGCCCCAGCATTTT. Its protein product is CASVGGLDQPQHF. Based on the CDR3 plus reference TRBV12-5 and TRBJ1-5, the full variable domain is DARVTQTPRHKVTEMGQEVTMRCQPILGHNTVFWYRQTMMQGLELLAYFRNRAPLDDSGMPKDRFSAEMPDATLATLKIQPSEPRDSAVYFCASVGGLDQPQHFGDGTRLSIL.